The 17 T cell receptor beta chains listed next were all sequenced from one sample in a study of cytomegalovirus exposure and HLA in healthy donors (dated by TCRdb to the late 2010s). The library was prepared using the immunoSEQ multiplex PCR assay. For the multiplex PCR, a mixture combining 60 forward primers for TCR Vbeta segments and 13 reverse primers for TCR Jbeta segments was used. The source is immuneACCESS, and TCRdb retained only in-frame sequences with V and J called. Part of the clones is not carried over; for the studies checked, unresolved V genes explain less than half of this, and the remainder is unexplained. The sample table lists 120,000 or so clones, roughly a sixth of them with a count of one. The ten largest account for approximately 2.6% of the sample. Sequencing input: PBMCs. The receptors derive from a female donor in good health and CMV-seropositive.

The chain recombines TRBV5-6 with TRBJ1-3; D is uncertain. The V end lost 2 bases, the J end lost 4 bases, and 10 bases lay between the germline ends. CDR1 is SGHDT, CDR2 YYEEEE, per germline. The CDR3 has 14 amino acids. CDR3 bases: TGTGCCAGCAGCTTCCTTGCAGGAGGAAACACCATATATTTT. Protein: CASSFLAGGNTIYF.

This clone occurred a few times. A read error is the likely source, as a far larger clone sits one nucleotide away. V and J are TRBV5-1 and TRBJ1-6, with D uncertain. Per germline, CDR1 SGHRS and CDR2 YFSETQ. This CDR3 is 15 amino acids long. The CDR3 here is CASSLGFGLNSPLPF. DNA of the CDR3: TGCGCCAGCAGCTTGGGGTTTGGGCTTAATTCACCCCTCCCCTTT.

This clone was found a few times. The rearrangement joins TRBV7-9 to TRBJ1-2, with a tentative D call TRBD1 (5 bases). The CDR3 is 13 amino acids. The germline CDR1 and CDR2 sequences are SEHNR and FQNEAQ (reference sequence). Trimming stripped 5 bases from V and 4 bases from J, with 11 bases between. CDR3 sequence: CASSLGDFYGYTF. The CDR3 DNA sequence: TGTGCCAGCAGCCTAGGGGACTTCTATGGCTACACCTTC.

This chain links TRBV5-1 with TRBJ2-5; 8 bases line up with TRBD2. This CDR3 comprises 14 residues. The V gene end was trimmed by 3 bases and the J gene end by 4 bases; junction bases not matched to a gene: 5. Per the germline V gene, CDR1 is SGHRS and CDR2 is YFSETQ. The CDR3 sequence is CASSSGGVGETQYF. The DNA of the CDR3 is TGCGCCAGCAGCTCGGGGGGGGTTGGAGAGACCCAGTACTTC.

Here the CDR3 DNA reads TGTGCCAGCACCTCCTGGCGGGGGGCGACTGGTGAAGCTTTCTTT. This encodes CASTSWRGATGEAFF. This sequence joins TRBV28 and TRBJ1-1; D might be TRBD1 (6 bases). V was cut by 7 bases and J by 7 bases, with 22 bases left in between. The V gene's germline CDR1 is MDHEN and CDR2 SYDVKM. This CDR3 spans 15 amino acids.

The chain is built from TRBV19 and TRBJ1-4; 7 bases match TRBD1. The CDR3 is 16 amino acids. V gave up 6 bases and J gave up 6 bases; unmatched junction bases: 13. Germline V gives CDR1 LNHDA, CDR2 SQIVND (reference sequence). CDR3 sequence (DNA): TGTGCCAGTAGGATATCCGACAGGGAGGAGGATGAAAAACTGTTTTTT. Residues: CASRISDREEDEKLFF.

This clone was observed a handful of times. This chain uses TRBV30 with TRBJ1-6, with D unclear. Germline V CDR1 and CDR2: GTSNPN, SVGIG (reference sequence). Trimming stripped 3 bases from V and 6 bases from J, with 15 bases between. The CDR3 has 15 residues. The CDR3 loop reads CAWSAGSGGNSPLHF. CDR3 nucleotides: TGTGCCTGGAGCGCGGGGTCGGGTGGTAATTCACCCCTCCACTTT. The whole variable domain, remainder taken from reference TRBV30 and TRBJ1-6, is SQTIHQWPATLVQPVGSPLSLECTVEGTSNPNLYWYRQAAGRGLQLLFYSVGIGQISSEVPQNLSASRPQDRQFILSSKKLLLSDSGFYLCAWSAGSGGNSPLHFGNGTRLTVT.

This clone showed up just a few times. The CDR3 protein is CASSLFSDSPSSNEQFF. The CDR3 coding sequence is TGTGCCAGCAGCTTATTTTCGGACAGCCCGTCCTCGAATGAGCAGTTCTTC. The rearrangement uses TRBV7-8 and TRBJ2-1; a weak D match, TRBD1 (6 bases). Looked up from germline, CDR1 is SGHVS and CDR2 is FQNEAQ. V gave up 2 bases and J gave up 7 bases, with 21 bases separating them. This CDR3 has 17 amino acids.

V is TRBV9 and J is TRBJ2-1, with 7 bases lining up with TRBD2. Germline V CDR1 and CDR2: SGDLS, YYNGEE. CDR3 length equals 15 residues. Trimming at V came to 4 bases and at J to 5 bases, leaving 9 bases not matched to a gene. CDR3 sequence (DNA): TGTGCCAGCAGCCCCCGGGCGGGGGTAAACAATGAGCAGTTCTTC. Residues: CASSPRAGVNNEQFF.

The V gene is TRBV5-1, the J gene TRBJ2-5; 10 bases map to TRBD2. CDR1 is SGHRS, CDR2 YFSETQ, per germline. J lost 5 bases, V lost 7 bases, and 14 bases had no gene match. The CDR3 contains 16 residues. The CDR3 here is CASLLAGDKGGETQYF. For the CDR3, the DNA is TGCGCCAGCCTTCTAGCGGGGGATAAGGGGGGGGAGACCCAGTACTTC.

This clone was counted only a few times. V and J are TRBV5-1 and TRBJ1-3, with 8 bases that match TRBD1. Germline CDR1 and CDR2: SGHRS and YFSETQ. The CDR3 is made up of 16 amino acids. V lost 4 bases, J lost 2 bases, and 8 bases stayed unmatched. In nucleotides, the CDR3 is TGCGCCAGCAGCCAGGGTGGGGGACAGGCTGGAAACACCATATATTTT. It encodes CASSQGGGQAGNTIYF.

This clone was recorded a few times. The V and J genes are TRBV6-6 and TRBJ1-1, with 8 positions matching TRBD1. The length of the CDR3 is 14 residues. Germline CDR1 and CDR2: MNHNY and SVGAGI (reference sequence). With V trimmed by 6 bases and J by 1 base, 4 bases remained unmatched. CDR3 residues: CASSSDRGNTEAFF. The CDR3 region has the DNA TGTGCCAGCAGCAGCGACAGGGGGAACACTGAAGCTTTCTTT.

The rearrangement joins TRBV25-1 to TRBJ2-1; maybe TRBD2 (6 bases). The CDR3 spans 13 residues. The germline V gene encodes CDR1 MGHDK and CDR2 SYGVNS. V was cut by 5 bases and J by 5 bases, with 10 bases left in between. The CDR3 protein is CASSSDYHNEQFF. CDR3 DNA sequence: TGTGCCAGCAGTTCGGACTATCACAATGAGCAGTTCTTC.

The chain joins TRBV5-1 to TRBJ2-2, with 11 bases that match TRBD2. The CDR3 contains 16 residues. CDR1 and CDR2 from the germline V gene are SGHRS and YFSETQ. V lost 4 bases, J lost 6 bases, and 8 bases stayed unmatched. CDR3 nucleotide sequence: TGCGCCAGCAGCACAGTAGCGGGAGGGTTTGCCGGGGAGCTGTTTTTT. Its protein is CASSTVAGGFAGELFF.

This clone was observed a handful of times. The chain is built from TRBV5-4 and TRBJ1-6; TRBD1 aligns across 7 bases. Trimming took 6 bases from V and 0 from J; bases not matched to a gene: 12. Germline assignment: CDR1 SGHNT and CDR2 YYREEE (reference sequence). The CDR3 covers 18 residues. CDR3 in amino acids: CASTPSGAGGSYNSPLHF. CDR3 nucleotides: TGTGCCAGCACCCCATCGGGTGCAGGGGGCTCCTATAATTCACCCCTCCACTTT.

A few counts support this clone. This sequence joins TRBV29-1 and TRBJ2-2; D unclear. The CDR3 length is 13 residues. Deletions cut 7 bases from V and 7 bases from J, with 16 bases between. The germline V gene has CDR1 SQVTM and CDR2 ANQGSEA. CDR3 region: CSATLISGGELFF. The CDR3 DNA follows: TGCAGCGCAACTCTTATTTCTGGCGGGGAGCTGTTTTTT.

This chain uses TRBV7-2 with TRBJ1-2; 8 bases map to TRBD1. V was pared by 0 bases and J by 4 bases, with 16 bases of the junction left unmatched. Germline V gene lookup returns CDR1 SGHTA and CDR2 FQGNSA. The CDR3 covers 19 residues. In DNA, the CDR3 is TGTGCCAGCAGCTTAGCCCCACAGGGGGGGGCAGGGATCTTCTATGGCTACACCTTC. It translates to CASSLAPQGGAGIFYGYTF.